The rows below give T cell receptor beta chains drawn from one sample of a study of T cell repertoires in aging, cancer and after chemotherapy. In TCRdb, the multiplex PCR reads were re-called with MiXCR into one record per CDR3 protein. The table has 5,000 to 6,500 distinct CDR3 sequences, 26% seen once; the top ten hold 18%. Sequenced material: blood. The receptors were sampled from a human donor in good health. The conserved cysteine and the conserved F or W are not part of the CDR3 here.

TRBV5-4	TRBJ2-7	ASSLAPGDAEY
TRBV6-2/TRBV6-3	TRBJ2-2	AIRQGNTGELF
TRBV5-1	TRBJ2-2	ASRRLAGPNTGELF
TRBV30	TRBJ1-1	AWSAYRGLTEAF
TRBV12-3/TRBV12-4	TRBJ1-1	ASSFYRNTEAF
TRBV24-1	TRBJ2-2	ATSDSSGGADTGELF
TRBV4-3	TRBJ2-7	ASSQAFRSGYEQY
TRBV4-1	TRBJ2-7	ASSPPIGTVSYEQY
TRBV20-1	TRBJ2-3	SARDSASGRVDTQY
TRBV7-2	TRBJ1-6	ASSLGGGGMDSPLH